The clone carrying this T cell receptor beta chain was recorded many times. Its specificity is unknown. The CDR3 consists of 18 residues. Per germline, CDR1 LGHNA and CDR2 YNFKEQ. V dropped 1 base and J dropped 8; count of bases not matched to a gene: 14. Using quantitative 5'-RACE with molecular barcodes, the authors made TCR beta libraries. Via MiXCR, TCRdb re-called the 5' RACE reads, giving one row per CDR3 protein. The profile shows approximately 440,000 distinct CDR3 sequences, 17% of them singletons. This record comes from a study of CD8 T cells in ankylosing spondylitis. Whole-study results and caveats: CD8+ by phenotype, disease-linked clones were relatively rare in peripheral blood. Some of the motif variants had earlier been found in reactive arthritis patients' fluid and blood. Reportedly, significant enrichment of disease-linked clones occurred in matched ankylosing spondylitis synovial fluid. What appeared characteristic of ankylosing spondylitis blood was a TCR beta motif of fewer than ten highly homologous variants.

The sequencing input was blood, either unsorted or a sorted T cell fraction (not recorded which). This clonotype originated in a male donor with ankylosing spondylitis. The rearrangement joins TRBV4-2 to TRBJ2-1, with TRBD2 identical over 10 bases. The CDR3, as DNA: TGTGCCAGCAGCCAAGGTACCCAAATTCTAGCGGGAGTGTATGAGCAGTTCTTC. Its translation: CASSQGTQILAGVYEQFF.